The clone carrying this T cell receptor beta chain occurred a few times. Its antigen is still unknown. The V and J ends lost 1 base and 0 bases respectively, with 6 bases between them. The CDR3 covers 13 residues. Germline assignment: CDR1 SQVTM and CDR2 ANQGSEA. The record originates from a study of blood T cells in healthy people across ages. Notes on the study in general: Investigators treated diversity estimates from one million T cells as underestimates. Strongly correlated with naive T cell percentage was TCR beta diversity. Roughly linearly, TCR beta diversity per million T cells fell as age increased.

A second about 7 to 11 cycle PCR used barcoded and J-beta primers. Carrying 12 random nucleotides, a template-switch adaptor labeled each individual cDNA molecule. TCRdb re-analysed the 5' RACE reads in MiXCR, keeping a single row per CDR3 protein. The data show roughly 680,000 distinct CDR3 sequences, roughly 21% seen once. Sequencing was done on a sample of blood. V is TRBV29-1 and J is TRBJ1-1; D not resolved. The TCR comes from a man between 65 and 80 years old in good health. The CDR3 DNA reads as TGCAGCGTTGAAGGCCAGCTGAACACTGAAGCTTTCTTT. This sequence encodes CSVEGQLNTEAFF. Filled out from reference TRBV29-1 and TRBJ1-1, the complete variable domain reads SAVISQKPSRDICQRGTSLTIQCQVDSQVTMMFWYRQQPGQSLTLIATANQGSEATYESGFVIDKFPISRPNLTFSTLTVSNMSPEDSSIYLCSVEGQLNTEAFFGQGTRLTVV.